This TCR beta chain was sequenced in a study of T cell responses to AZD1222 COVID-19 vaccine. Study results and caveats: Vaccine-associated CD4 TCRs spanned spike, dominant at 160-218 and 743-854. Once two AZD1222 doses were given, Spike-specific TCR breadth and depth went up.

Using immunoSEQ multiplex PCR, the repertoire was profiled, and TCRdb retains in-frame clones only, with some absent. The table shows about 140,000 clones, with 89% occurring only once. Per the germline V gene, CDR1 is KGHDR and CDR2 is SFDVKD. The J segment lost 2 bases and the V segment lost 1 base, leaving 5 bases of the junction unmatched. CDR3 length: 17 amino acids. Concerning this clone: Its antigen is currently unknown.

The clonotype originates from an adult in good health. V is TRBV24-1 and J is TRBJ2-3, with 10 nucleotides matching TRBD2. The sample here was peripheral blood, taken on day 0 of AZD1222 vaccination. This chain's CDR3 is CATSDFGLAGDTDTQYF. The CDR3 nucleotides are TGTGCCACCAGTGATTTTGGTCTAGCGGGGGACACAGATACGCAGTATTTT.